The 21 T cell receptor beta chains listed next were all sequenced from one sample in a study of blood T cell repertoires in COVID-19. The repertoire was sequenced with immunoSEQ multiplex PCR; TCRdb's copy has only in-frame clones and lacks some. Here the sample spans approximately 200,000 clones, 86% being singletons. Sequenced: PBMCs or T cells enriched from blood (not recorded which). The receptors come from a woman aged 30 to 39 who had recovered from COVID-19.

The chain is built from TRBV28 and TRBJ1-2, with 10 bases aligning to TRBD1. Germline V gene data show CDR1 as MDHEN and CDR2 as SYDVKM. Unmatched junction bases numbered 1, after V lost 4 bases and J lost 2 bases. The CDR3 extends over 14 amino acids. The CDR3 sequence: CASSSTGGNYGYTF. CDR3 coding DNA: TGTGCCAGCAGTTCGACAGGGGGCAACTATGGCTACACCTTC.

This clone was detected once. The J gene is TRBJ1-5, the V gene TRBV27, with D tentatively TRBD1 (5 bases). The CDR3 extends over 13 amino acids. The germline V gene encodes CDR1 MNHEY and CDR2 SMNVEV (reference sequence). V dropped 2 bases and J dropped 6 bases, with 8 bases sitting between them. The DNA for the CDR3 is TGTGCCAGCAGTTTAGTGGGGCGTCAGCCCCAGCATTTT. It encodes CASSLVGRQPQHF.

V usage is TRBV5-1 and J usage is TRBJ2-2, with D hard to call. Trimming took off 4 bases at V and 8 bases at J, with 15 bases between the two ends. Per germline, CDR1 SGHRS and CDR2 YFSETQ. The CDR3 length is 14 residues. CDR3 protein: CASSPAAAAGELFF. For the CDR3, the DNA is TGCGCCAGCAGCCCCGCCGCGGCAGCGGGGGAGCTGTTTTTT.

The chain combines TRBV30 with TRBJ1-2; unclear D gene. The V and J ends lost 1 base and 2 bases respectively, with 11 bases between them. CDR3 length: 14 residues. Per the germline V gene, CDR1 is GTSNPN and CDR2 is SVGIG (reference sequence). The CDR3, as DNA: TGTGCCTGGAGTGCCCAGGCTTTCAACTATGGCTACACCTTC. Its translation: CAWSAQAFNYGYTF. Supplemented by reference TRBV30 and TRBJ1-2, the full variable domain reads SQTIHQWPATLVQPVGSPLSLECTVEGTSNPNLYWYRQAAGRGLQLLFYSVGIGQISSEVPQNLSASRPQDRQFILSSKKLLLSDSGFYLCAWSAQAFNYGYTFGSGTRLTVV.

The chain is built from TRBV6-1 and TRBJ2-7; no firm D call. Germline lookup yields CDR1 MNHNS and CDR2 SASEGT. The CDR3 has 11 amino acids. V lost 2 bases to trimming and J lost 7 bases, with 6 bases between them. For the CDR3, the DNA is TGTGCCAGCAGTGAAAACTGGGAGCAGTACTTC. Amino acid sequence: CASSENWEQYF.

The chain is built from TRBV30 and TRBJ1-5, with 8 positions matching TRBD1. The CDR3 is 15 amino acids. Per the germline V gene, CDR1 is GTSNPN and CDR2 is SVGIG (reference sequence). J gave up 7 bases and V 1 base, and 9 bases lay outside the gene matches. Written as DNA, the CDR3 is TGTGCCTGGAGTGGACAGGGGATTGTCGGGCAGCCCCAGCATTTT. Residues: CAWSGQGIVGQPQHF.

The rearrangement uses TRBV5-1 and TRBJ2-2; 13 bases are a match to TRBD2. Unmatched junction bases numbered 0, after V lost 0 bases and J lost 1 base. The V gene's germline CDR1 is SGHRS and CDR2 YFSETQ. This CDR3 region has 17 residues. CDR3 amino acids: CASSLGLAGGNTGELFF. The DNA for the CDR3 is TGCGCCAGCAGCTTGGGACTAGCGGGAGGGAACACCGGGGAGCTGTTTTTT.

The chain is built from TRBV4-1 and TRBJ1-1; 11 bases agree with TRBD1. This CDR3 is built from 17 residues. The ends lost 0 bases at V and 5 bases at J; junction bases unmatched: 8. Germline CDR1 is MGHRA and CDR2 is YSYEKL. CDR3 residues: CASSQENGQGARTEAFF. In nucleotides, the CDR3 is TGCGCCAGCAGCCAAGAAAATGGACAGGGGGCGAGGACTGAAGCTTTCTTT.

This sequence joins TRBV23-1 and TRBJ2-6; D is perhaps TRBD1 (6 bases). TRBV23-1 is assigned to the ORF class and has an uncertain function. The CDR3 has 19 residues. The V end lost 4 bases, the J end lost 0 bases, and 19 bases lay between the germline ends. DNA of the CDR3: TGCGCCAGCAGTCCTGACCAGACAGGTACTTTCTCTGGGGCCAACGTCCTGACTTTC. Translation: CASSPDQTGTFSGANVLTF.

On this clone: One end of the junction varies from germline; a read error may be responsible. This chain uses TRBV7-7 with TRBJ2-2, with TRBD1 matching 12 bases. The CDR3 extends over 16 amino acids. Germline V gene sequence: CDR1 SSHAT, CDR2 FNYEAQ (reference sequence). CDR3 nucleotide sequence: TGTGCTAGCAGCGAAATCCGGGACAGGGGGCGCGGGGAGCTGTTTTTT. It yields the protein CASSEIRDRGRGELFF.

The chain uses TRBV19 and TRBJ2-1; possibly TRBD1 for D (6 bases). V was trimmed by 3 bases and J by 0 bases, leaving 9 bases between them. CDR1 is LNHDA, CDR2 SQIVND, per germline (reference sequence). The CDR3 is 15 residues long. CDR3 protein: CASSMLGGSYNEQFF. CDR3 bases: TGTGCCAGTAGTATGCTAGGGGGCTCCTACAATGAGCAGTTCTTC.

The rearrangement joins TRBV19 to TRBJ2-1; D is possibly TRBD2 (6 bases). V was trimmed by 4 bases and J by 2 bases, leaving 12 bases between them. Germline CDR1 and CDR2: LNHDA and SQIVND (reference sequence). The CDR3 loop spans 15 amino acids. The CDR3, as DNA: TGTGCCAGTAGTAAGACTAGTTTAGCCTACAATGAGCAGTTCTTC. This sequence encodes CASSKTSLAYNEQFF.

Written as DNA, the CDR3 is TGTGCCAGCAGCTCCGACACCGGGACTAGCTACGAGCAGTACTTC. Its translation: CASSSDTGTSYEQYF. The V call is TRBV7-2, the J call TRBJ2-7, with 8 bases identical to TRBD2. V lost 4 bases and J lost 3; bases outside the gene matches: 8. Germline V gives CDR1 SGHTA, CDR2 FQGNSA. This CDR3 has 15 amino acids.

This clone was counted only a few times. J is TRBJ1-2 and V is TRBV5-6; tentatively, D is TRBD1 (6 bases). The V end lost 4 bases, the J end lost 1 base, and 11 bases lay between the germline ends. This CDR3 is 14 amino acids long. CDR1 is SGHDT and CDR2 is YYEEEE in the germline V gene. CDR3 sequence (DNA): TGTGCCAGCAGCGTCAGGGGTTATAACTATGGCTACACCTTC. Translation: CASSVRGYNYGYTF.

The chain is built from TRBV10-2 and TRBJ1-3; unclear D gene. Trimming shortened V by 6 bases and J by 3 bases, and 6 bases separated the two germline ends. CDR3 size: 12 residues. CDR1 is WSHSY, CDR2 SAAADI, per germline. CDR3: CASSGGGNTIYF. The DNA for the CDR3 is TGCGCCAGCAGCGGTGGTGGAAACACCATATATTTT.

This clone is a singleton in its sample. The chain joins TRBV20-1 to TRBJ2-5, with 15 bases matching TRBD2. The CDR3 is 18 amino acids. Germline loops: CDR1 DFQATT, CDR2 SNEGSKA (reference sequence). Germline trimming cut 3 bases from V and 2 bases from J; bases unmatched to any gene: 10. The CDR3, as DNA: TGCAGTGCTAGTCGAGGACTAGCGGGAGGGCCCCAGCAAGAGACCCAGTACTTC. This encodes CSASRGLAGGPQQETQYF.

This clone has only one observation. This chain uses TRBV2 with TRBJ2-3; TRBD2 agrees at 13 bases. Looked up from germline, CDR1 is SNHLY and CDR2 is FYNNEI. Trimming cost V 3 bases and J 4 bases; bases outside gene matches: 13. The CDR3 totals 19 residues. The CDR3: CASSEGTSGAFLGADTQYF. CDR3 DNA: TGTGCCAGCAGTGAGGGGACTAGCGGGGCCTTTCTGGGAGCAGATACGCAGTATTTT.

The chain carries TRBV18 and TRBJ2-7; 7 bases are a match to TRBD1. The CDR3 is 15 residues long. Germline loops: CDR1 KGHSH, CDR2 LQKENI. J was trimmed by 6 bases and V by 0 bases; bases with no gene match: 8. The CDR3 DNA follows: TGTGCCAGCTCACCACCCGCTAGGGGGCAAGGCGAGCAGTACTTC. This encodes CASSPPARGQGEQYF.

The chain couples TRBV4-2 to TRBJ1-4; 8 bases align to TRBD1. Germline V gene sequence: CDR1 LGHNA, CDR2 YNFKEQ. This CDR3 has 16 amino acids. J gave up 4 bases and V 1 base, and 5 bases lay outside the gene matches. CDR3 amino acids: CASSQVGQGGNEKLFF. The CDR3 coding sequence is TGTGCCAGCAGCCAAGTTGGACAGGGTGGTAATGAAAAACTGTTTTTT.

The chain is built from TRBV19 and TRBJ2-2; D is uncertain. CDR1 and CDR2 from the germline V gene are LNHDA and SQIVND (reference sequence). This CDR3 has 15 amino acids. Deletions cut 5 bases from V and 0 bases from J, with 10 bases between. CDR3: CASSYLLPNTGELFF. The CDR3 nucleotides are TGTGCCAGTAGTTACCTACTACCGAACACCGGGGAGCTGTTTTTT.

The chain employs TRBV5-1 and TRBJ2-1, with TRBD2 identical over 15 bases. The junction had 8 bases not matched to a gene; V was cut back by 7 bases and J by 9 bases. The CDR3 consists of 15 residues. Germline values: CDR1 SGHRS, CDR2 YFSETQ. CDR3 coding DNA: TGCGCCAGCCGCGGGACTAGCGGGAGGCCGGGTGAGCAGTTCTTC. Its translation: CASRGTSGRPGEQFF. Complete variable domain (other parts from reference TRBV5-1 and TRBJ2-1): KAGVTQTPRYLIKTRGQQVTLSCSPISGHRSVSWYQQTPGQGLQFLFEYFSETQRNKGNFPGRFSGRQFSNSRSEMNVSTLELGDSALYLCASRGTSGRPGEQFFGPGTRLTVL.